This TCR beta chain was retrieved from a study of CD8 T cells in ankylosing spondylitis. Study-wide results and limits: Disease-associated clones were CD8+ and fairly uncommon in peripheral blood. Earlier authors reported some of these motif variants in reactive arthritis synovial fluid and blood. Characteristic of ankylosing spondylitis blood, it appeared, was a TCR beta motif comprising about eight highly homologous variants. Reportedly, matched ankylosing spondylitis synovial fluid was significantly enriched for disease-linked clones.

This clonotype was found many times. Antigen unknown. With V trimmed by 2 bases and J by 7 bases, 14 bases remained unmatched. The CDR3 runs 16 residues. CDR1 and CDR2 (germline): MNHEY, SVGEGT. The TCR beta libraries were generated through quantitative 5'-RACE incorporating molecular barcodes. TCRdb reprocessed the 5' RACE reads with MiXCR, giving one entry per CDR3 protein. The data show 500,000 or so distinct CDR3 sequences, with approximately 5.3% seen just once and roughly 3.3% held by the top ten. The sequenced sample consisted of blood, either unsorted or a sorted T cell fraction (not recorded which). The clonotype comes from a male donor with ankylosing spondylitis. The rearrangement links TRBV6-2 or TRBV6-3 to TRBJ2-7; 7 nucleotides agree with TRBD1. The CDR3 reads CASSYLPRDRSMEQYF. The CDR3 bases are TGTGCCAGCAGTTACCTCCCTAGGGACAGATCTATGGAGCAGTACTTC.